This T cell receptor beta chain was sequenced for a study of identical twins. General observations from the study: Zero-insertion analyses might be partly confounded by invariant T cells like MAIT and iNKT.

TCRdb passed the 5' RACE reads through MiXCR, listing each CDR3 protein once. The data show about 570,000 distinct CDR3 sequences, more than 9% seen once. This clonotype has just a few counts. The antigen remains undetermined. These data also featured in a second study, about yellow fever vaccine responses in identical twins.

Sequencing was done on a sample of PBMCs. The receptor was derived from a woman aged 18-29 years in good health.

The CDR3 loop is CASSLDAKLNEQFF. CDR3 nucleotides: TGTGCCAGCAGCTTAGATGCAAAACTCAATGAGCAGTTCTTC. The genes are TRBV7-2 and TRBJ2-1; D remains ambiguous. Germline V gene lookup returns CDR1 SGHTA and CDR2 FQGNSA. The CDR3 is made up of 14 amino acids. V lost 1 base, J lost 6 bases, and 10 bases lay in between.